One sample yielded the 21 T cell receptor beta chains listed below, sequenced in a study of blood T cell repertoires in COVID-19. Sequencing was performed with immunoSEQ multiplex PCR; in TCRdb, only in-frame clones are kept and a portion is missing. The sample holds roughly 8,000 clones, about four fifths seen once. The specimen sequenced was peripheral blood. The receptors shown here come from a human donor in a cohort sampled during active COVID-19.

This clone has more than one count but fewer than ten. The chain combines TRBV5-5 with TRBJ1-5; maybe TRBD1 (5 bases). V lost 1 base, J lost 3 bases, and 11 bases lay in between. The CDR3 totals 15 residues. Germline V lookup: CDR1 SGHKS, CDR2 YYEKEE (reference sequence). The CDR3 region has the DNA TGTGCCAGCAGCTTGTGGCAGGGTCTCAATCAGCCCCAGCATTTT. The encoded protein is CASSLWQGLNQPQHF.

The V gene is TRBV15, the J gene TRBJ2-7, with 8 bases identical to TRBD1. CDR1 is LNHNV, CDR2 YYDKDF, per germline (reference sequence). V dropped 5 bases and J dropped 6; count of bases not matched to a gene: 9. This CDR3 contains 14 residues. The CDR3 bases are TGTGCCACCAGCGGACAGGGTACTTGGGGCGAGCAGTACGTC. As protein: CATSGQGTWGEQYV.

The count of this clone is one. The V and J genes are TRBV6-6 and TRBJ1-6; 10 bases are a match to TRBD1. After removal of 5 bases from V and 6 bases from J, the junction contained 7 bases not matched to a gene. The CDR3 runs to 16 residues. CDR1 MNHNY and CDR2 SVGAGI come from the germline V gene (reference sequence). For the CDR3, the DNA is TGTGCCAGCAGTCCAGGGACAGGGGTCGGTAATTCACCCCTCCACTTT. This gives the protein CASSPGTGVGNSPLHF.

The genes are TRBV7-9 and TRBJ2-5; D is perhaps TRBD1 (5 bases). Germline CDR1 is SEHNR and CDR2 is FQNEAQ (reference sequence). The CDR3 is 17 amino acids. Trimming stripped 2 bases from V and 5 bases from J, with 21 bases between. For the CDR3, the DNA is TGTGCCAGCAGCTTATCAACAGCAGGGCGCCCCGGGGAGACCCAGTACTTC. Its protein product is CASSLSTAGRPGETQYF.

The rearrangement uses TRBV7-2 and TRBJ2-7, with 7 nucleotides matching TRBD1. J gave up 0 bases and V 4 bases, and 6 bases lay outside the gene matches. The CDR3 extends over 15 amino acids. Germline assignment: CDR1 SGHTA and CDR2 FQGNSA. CDR3 amino acids: CASSYPGTASYEQYF. Here the CDR3 DNA reads TGTGCCAGCAGCTATCCTGGGACAGCCTCCTACGAGCAGTACTTC.

The V and J genes are TRBV14 and TRBJ2-2, with D possibly matching TRBD1 (6 bases). Germline CDR1 and CDR2: SGHDN and FVKESK. The CDR3 has 13 residues. V was trimmed by 8 bases and J by 6 bases, leaving 13 bases between them. CDR3 region: CASQAQGAGELFF. The CDR3 bases are TGTGCCAGCCAGGCACAGGGAGCCGGGGAGCTGTTTTTT.

The J gene is TRBJ1-5, the V gene TRBV6-2 or TRBV6-3, with D unclear. The V and J ends lost 4 bases and 0 bases respectively, with 10 bases between them. Germline-derived CDR1 and CDR2 are MNHEY and SVGEGT. The CDR3 runs 15 residues. The DNA of the CDR3 is TGTGCCAGCAGTTTTACAGATTATAGCAATCAGCCCCAGCATTTT. It yields the protein CASSFTDYSNQPQHF.

The sample holds a few counts of this clone. The chain recombines TRBV7-9 with TRBJ2-3; 8 positions match TRBD2. CDR1 is SEHNR, CDR2 FQNEAQ, per germline (reference sequence). The CDR3 is 17 amino acids. J gave up 2 bases and V 5 bases, and 12 bases lay outside the gene matches. CDR3 DNA sequence: TGTGCCAGCAGCCAACCGCTCGGGGGGGGGCCCACAGATACGCAGTATTTT. As protein: CASSQPLGGGPTDTQYF.

The rearrangement links TRBV4-1 to TRBJ1-4; TRBD1 matches at 8 bases. The germline CDR1 and CDR2 sequences are MGHRA and YSYEKL. The CDR3 has 15 residues. The V segment lost 0 bases and the J segment 9 bases; nucleotides outside the gene matches: 6. CDR3 sequence: CASSQDRQGRKKLFF. The CDR3 coding sequence is TGCGCCAGCAGCCAAGATCGACAGGGGAGGAAAAAACTGTTTTTT.

The chain combines TRBV9 with TRBJ2-3; 10 bases agree with TRBD1. The V gene's germline CDR1 is SGDLS and CDR2 YYNGEE. The CDR3 contains 16 residues. The V gene end was trimmed by 4 bases and the J gene end by 3 bases; junction bases not matched to a gene: 8. The CDR3 loop reads CASSISGTGVTDTQYF. CDR3 DNA: TGTGCCAGCAGCATATCCGGGACAGGGGTAACAGATACGCAGTATTTT.

The V call is TRBV19, the J call TRBJ1-5, with D hard to call. The germline V gene encodes CDR1 LNHDA and CDR2 SQIVND (reference sequence). The germline V and J ends were trimmed by 7 bases and 3 bases, with 7 bases remaining between them. This CDR3 comprises 12 residues. CDR3 loop: CASMSYNQPQHF. The CDR3 DNA sequence: TGTGCCAGTATGTCGTACAATCAGCCCCAGCATTTT.

The V and J genes are TRBV6-2 or TRBV6-3 and TRBJ2-3; 16 positions match TRBD2. Losses at the gene ends were 2 bases for V and 5 bases for J; bases not matched to a gene: 7. There are 18 residues in the CDR3. The germline gives CDR1 MNHEY, CDR2 SVGEGT. The CDR3 DNA reads TGTGCCAGCAGTTACGGGACTAGCGGGGGGGCCGGGTTAGATACGCAGTATTTT. This encodes CASSYGTSGGAGLDTQYF.

As to this clone: The junction differs from germline at one of its ends, possibly a read error. The chain links TRBV19 to TRBJ2-2, with a possible D match to TRBD2 (6 bases). Germline V gene lookup returns CDR1 LNHDA and CDR2 SQIVND (reference sequence). This CDR3 is 15 amino acids long. The CDR3 coding sequence is TGTGCCAGTACTATAGGGGCTAGCGTTAGCGGGGAGCTGTTTTTT. It is translated as CASTIGASVSGELFF.

The chain is built from TRBV27 and TRBJ2-3; 7 nucleotides agree with TRBD1. Germline V CDR1 and CDR2: MNHEY, SMNVEV (reference sequence). The junction had 4 bases not matched to a gene; V was cut back by 7 bases and J by 3 bases. The CDR3 runs to 13 residues. The CDR3 coding sequence is TGTGCCAGCACAGGGGGTGGTACAGATACGCAGTATTTT. Its translation: CASTGGGTDTQYF.

This clone was recorded only once. The chain is built from TRBV6-5 and TRBJ1-2; 8 bases are shared with TRBD1. The V and J ends lost 10 bases and 4 bases, in that order; junction bases with no gene match: 5. The germline V gene encodes CDR1 MNHEY and CDR2 SVGAGI. This CDR3 region has 12 residues. Here the CDR3 reads CATQGAIYGYTF. The CDR3 nucleotides are TGTGCCACCCAGGGGGCTATCTATGGCTACACCTTC.

V usage is TRBV10-1 and J usage is TRBJ1-1, with 11 bases identical to TRBD1. The ends lost 3 bases at V and 4 bases at J; junction bases unmatched: 7. Germline lookup yields CDR1 WNHNN and CDR2 SYGVQD (reference sequence). The CDR3 loop spans 16 amino acids. DNA for the CDR3: TGCGCCAGCAGTGACATCGGGACAGGGGGGTTCACTGAAGCTTTCTTT. Its translation: CASSDIGTGGFTEAFF.

The chain has TRBV4-1 and TRBJ1-2; D is ambiguous. The germline gives CDR1 MGHRA, CDR2 YSYEKL. The CDR3 contains 15 residues. Deletions cut 0 bases from V and 2 bases from J, with 10 bases between. CDR3 DNA: TGCGCCAGCAGCCAAGATCCAGGTCTAAACTATGGCTACACCTTC. Residues: CASSQDPGLNYGYTF.

V gene TRBV7-2 combines with J gene TRBJ2-5; perhaps TRBD2 as D (5 bases). CDR3 size: 15 residues. The V and J ends lost 5 bases and 5 bases respectively, with 18 bases between them. Germline lookup yields CDR1 SGHTA and CDR2 FQGNSA. CDR3 coding DNA: TGTGCCAGCAGCCAGGACTCAACCCTTGTGGAGACCCAGTACTTC. Its translation is CASSQDSTLVETQYF.

V usage is TRBV7-2 and J usage is TRBJ2-1; 7 bases fit TRBD1. CDR1 is SGHTA and CDR2 is FQGNSA in the germline V gene. CDR3 size: 15 residues. V lost 5 bases to trimming and J lost 1 base; unmatched junction nucleotides: 5. The CDR3, as DNA: TGTGCCAGCAGCCTGACGGGACAGTCCTACAATGAGCAGTTCTTC. Its translation is CASSLTGQSYNEQFF.

The CDR3 sequence: CASSFLRDFSYEQYF. CDR3 sequence (DNA): TGTGCCAGCAGCTTTCTCCGGGACTTTTCCTACGAGCAGTACTTC. The chain uses TRBV7-2 and TRBJ2-7, with D possibly being TRBD2 (6 bases). Trimming took off 3 bases at V and 1 base at J, with 13 bases between the two ends. Germline lookup yields CDR1 SGHTA and CDR2 FQGNSA. CDR3 length equals 15 residues.

For the CDR3, the DNA is TGTGCCAGCAGCCTAGGAGAGCAAACGAACACTGAAGCTTTCTTT. Translating gives CASSLGEQTNTEAFF. The chain is built from TRBV3-1 (or the pseudogene TRBV3-2) and TRBJ1-1, with no clear D. This CDR3 spans 15 amino acids. V lost 4 bases, J lost 1 base, and 13 bases lay in between. Per germline, CDR1 LGHDT and CDR2 YNNKEL (reference sequence).